These T cell receptor beta chains were read from a single sample in a study of cytomegalovirus exposure and HLA in healthy donors. The method was immunoSEQ multiplex PCR; TCRdb's version includes in-frame clones alone and lacks a portion of them. The profile shows some 170,000 clones, roughly four fifths of them singletons. Sequencing was carried out using PBMCs. The receptors were sampled from a man aged 45-65 years in good health and CMV-seropositive. Both conserved end residues are trimmed from each CDR3. D genes are given only for firm matches. A row's size may be missing; if present it is once, few, many or a size class.

V: TRBV30; size: -; length: 11; D: -; CDR3: AWSDHRVGEQY
V: TRBV6-6; size: -; length: 13; D: TRBD1; CDR3: ASSTTGQGGTEAF
V: TRBV5-1; size: -; length: 13; D: -; CDR3: ASSPLRGSHNEQF
V: TRBV7-2; size: -; length: 10; D: -; CDR3: ASSDTQLSAF
V: TRBV9; size: -; length: 11; D: -; CDR3: ASGGATANEQF
V: TRBV27; size: -; length: 16; D: TRBD2; CDR3: ASSLSRGSGGPTGELF
V: TRBV2; size: -; length: 13; D: TRBD1; CDR3: ASSEGQGAIYEQY
V: TRBV5-6; size: -; length: 13; D: -; CDR3: ASSQGLIITDTQY
V: TRBV5-1; size: -; length: 13; D: TRBD2; CDR3: ASSLSTSGHNEQF
V: TRBV5-1; size: -; length: 13; D: TRBD2; CDR3: ASSSTSGVTDTQY
V: TRBV2; size: -; length: 12; D: -; CDR3: ASGWDTPLYEQY
V: TRBV5-1; size: -; length: 15; D: TRBD2; CDR3: ASSSGLAGASTDTQY
V: TRBV5-1; size: -; length: 13; D: TRBD1; CDR3: ASAASGGAGEKLF
V: TRBV10-2; size: -; length: 9; D: -; CDR3: ASSAEDTQY
V: TRBV5-1; size: -; length: 14; D: -; CDR3: ASSLESAGVGSPLH
V: TRBV5-6; size: -; length: 15; D: TRBD2; CDR3: ASSLSPLSGSYNEQF
V: TRBV6-1; size: -; length: 12; D: -; CDR3: ASSEATWNTEAF
V: TRBV28; size: -; length: 14; D: -; CDR3: ASSRDRRGKSDTQY
V: TRBV5-5; size: -; length: 11; D: TRBD1; CDR3: ASSQGTGYGYT
V: TRBV19; size: -; length: 15; D: -; CDR3: ASSIDAAGARNSPLH
V: TRBV9; size: -; length: 13; D: TRBD2; CDR3: ASSGLAGATDTQY
V: TRBV27; size: -; length: 11; D: TRBD1; CDR3: ASSPTGTYGYT
V: TRBV18; size: -; length: 13; D: TRBD1; CDR3: ASSPGQGVNSPLH
V: TRBV7-8; size: -; length: 14; D: -; CDR3: ASSSQYRAGTDTQY
V: TRBV30; size: -; length: 12; D: TRBD1; CDR3: AWRGQSENTEAF
V: TRBV7-9; size: few; length: 17; D: -; CDR3: ASSPTRGRLFSGANVLT
V: TRBV30; size: -; length: 12; D: -; CDR3: AWSVIGVDQPQH
V: TRBV5-1; size: -; length: 12; D: -; CDR3: ASSSGQDGSPLH
V: TRBV5-1; size: -; length: 13; D: TRBD1; CDR3: ASSLAGTGNSPLH
V: TRBV19; size: -; length: 12; D: -; CDR3: ASSIGGSTDTQY
V: TRBV4-3; size: -; length: 15; D: -; CDR3: ASSQDGGRAATDTQY
V: TRBV6-4; size: -; length: 14; D: -; CDR3: ASSDSQTSSYNEQF
V: TRBV5-1; size: few; length: 13; D: -; CDR3: ASSLDGDRFSPLH
V: TRBV19; size: -; length: 12; D: TRBD1; CDR3: ASSIAGTGDGYT
V: TRBV27; size: -; length: 13; D: -; CDR3: ASSPSRFSGNTIY
V: TRBV4-3; size: -; length: 14; D: TRBD1; CDR3: ASSHMTGGANCGYT
V: TRBV7-9; size: -; length: 16; D: -; CDR3: ASSLAFQVTLTAYEQY
V: TRBV7-2; size: once; length: 12; D: TRBD1; CDR3: ASSSQGQGDIQY
V: TRBV2; size: -; length: 12; D: -; CDR3: ASRSTGFNQPQH
V: TRBV7-2; size: -; length: 13; D: -; CDR3: ASSPGGATNTEAF
V: TRBV6-6; size: -; length: 14; D: -; CDR3: ASSYSTGGLTGELF
V: TRBV7-9; size: -; length: 11; D: TRBD1; CDR3: ASSLGQGGGYT
V: TRBV11-2; size: -; length: 14; D: TRBD2; CDR3: ASSLRTSGSKDEQF
V: TRBV7-9; size: -; length: 14; D: TRBD2; CDR3: ASSRSGSYNTGELF